This TCR beta chain came from a study of cytotoxic CD8 clonotypes in ibrutinib-treated CLL (dated by TCRdb to the early 2020s). Concerning the study at large: In this cohort, about 15 patients were treatment-naive and ten to eleven were relapsed/refractory, while around 18 had unmutated IGHV. Partial responses were observed in 24 patients and complete responses in 2; after a median follow-up of 68 months, remission was maintained in 14 patients and progression was observed in about twelve. Response samples were taken after a median of roughly a year on treatment, ranging from about 6 to 40 months. On average, each sample yielded roughly 250,000 productive templates and about 95,000 productive rearrangements. Of the 70 to 100 people in the trial, 25 to 30 had longitudinal samples available. Cryopreserved peripheral blood mononuclear cells were collected before treatment, at response, and at either disease progression or sustained remission. Every remission and progressive disease sample was obtained while ibrutinib was still being received by the patients. Broader findings and caveats from the paper: At ibrutinib response clonality went up, during sustained remission it held steady, and at progression it dropped back toward baseline. At baseline, clonality was higher than in age-matched healthy donors and showed a strong correlation with circulating CD8+ T-cell counts. Public clonotypes were rare and either shrank or stayed stable during treatment, and the rise in clonality at ibrutinib response reflected expansion of private clonotypes. Sampling times were not matched between patients in sustained remission and patients whose disease was progressing, and lymph node repertoires were not examined.

V lost 2 bases and J lost 5 bases; the stretch between them is 10 bases long. Per the germline V gene, MDHEN is the CDR1 and SYDVKM is the CDR2. The CDR3 runs 13 residues from the cysteine to the phenylalanine. Only the CDR3 DNA stays, 39 bases, in frame from base 1. Comment on this clone: Its antigen is unknown. No base quality information exists; no much larger clone differs at one position. The same CDR3 arises from other DNA sequences in this sample as well.

The sample's time point label is to be understood as: approximately 2 years on ibrutinib. Approximately 2 micrograms of genomic DNA were extracted from cryopreserved PBMCs for TCR beta library preparation. Longitudinal blood samples from CLL patients on ibrutinib monotherapy were analyzed using high-throughput TCR beta sequencing. Patients were enrolled in a phase 2 open-label single-center ibrutinib monotherapy trial. On a MiSeq, deep resolution sequencing aimed for a depth between 1 in 1 million and 1 in 200,000 T cells, with each clonotype covered 10x on average. The immunoSEQ hsTCRB Kit was used to generate TCR beta libraries. As for how the authors treated the data: Data were analyzed with ImmunoSEQ Data Assistant and ImmunoSEQ Analyzer, with V, D and J genes assigned per IMGT definitions. Clonality, which ranges from 0 to 1, was calculated by subtracting the normalized Shannon entropy of productive rearrangement frequencies from one. Public clonotype analysis was restricted to overrepresented clonotypes comprising at least 0.05% of each patient's repertoire. Some twelve repertoires from age-matched healthy donors, obtained from immuneACCESS, served as clonality controls. What TCRdb holds here is the immuneACCESS table cut down to in-frame rearrangements. Part of the clones is not present; checked against another copy, under half of the missing clones reflect an unresolved V gene, and the others are unexplained. V and J calls and clone size are given by that table; D and trimming were obtained from the DNA. The sample table lists fewer than 200,000 clones, roughly 80% of them with a count of one. About 4.5% of the sample is in the top ten clones.

This chain is built from TRBV28 and TRBJ2-7; TRBD2 is a weak D gene call, 6 bases matching. Sequenced here: PBMCs, sampled after 24 months of ibrutinib treatment. The clonotype was recovered from a human donor with chronic lymphocytic leukemia. The CDR3 region: CASSLGGRNEQYF. The nucleotides are TGTGCCAGCAGTTTAGGAGGGAGGAACGAGCAGTACTTC.